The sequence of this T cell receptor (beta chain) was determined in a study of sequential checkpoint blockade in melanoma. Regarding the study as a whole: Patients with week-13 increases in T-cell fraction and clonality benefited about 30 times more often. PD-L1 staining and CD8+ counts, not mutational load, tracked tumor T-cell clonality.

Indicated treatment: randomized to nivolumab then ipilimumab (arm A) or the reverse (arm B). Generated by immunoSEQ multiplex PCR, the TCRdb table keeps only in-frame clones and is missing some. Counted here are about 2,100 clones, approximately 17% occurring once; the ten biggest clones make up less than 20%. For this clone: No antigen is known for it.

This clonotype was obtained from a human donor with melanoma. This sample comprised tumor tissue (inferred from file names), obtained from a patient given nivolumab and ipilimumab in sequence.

The CDR3: CASSESYSYEQYF. The CDR3 nucleotides read TGCGCCAGCAGTGAGTCCTACTCCTACGAGCAGTACTTC. The chain employs TRBV10-2 and TRBJ2-7; D is undetermined. Germline CDR1 is WSHSY and CDR2 is SAAADI. V gave up 0 bases and J gave up 0 bases, with 3 bases separating them. The CDR3 runs 13 residues.